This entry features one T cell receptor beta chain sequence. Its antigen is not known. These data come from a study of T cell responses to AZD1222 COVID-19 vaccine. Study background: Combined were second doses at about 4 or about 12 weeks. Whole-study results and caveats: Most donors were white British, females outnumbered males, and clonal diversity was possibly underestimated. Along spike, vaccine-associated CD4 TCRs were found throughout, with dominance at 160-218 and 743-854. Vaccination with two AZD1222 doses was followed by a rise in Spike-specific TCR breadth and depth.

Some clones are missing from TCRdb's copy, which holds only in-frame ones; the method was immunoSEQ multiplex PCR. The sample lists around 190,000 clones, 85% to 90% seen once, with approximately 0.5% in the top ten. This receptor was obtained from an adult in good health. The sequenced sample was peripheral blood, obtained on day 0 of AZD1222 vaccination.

The CDR3 region has the DNA TGTGCCACCAGTGGTCCCGGGACAGGGGGAATGGATACGCAGTATTTT. Its protein is CATSGPGTGGMDTQYF. The chain is built from TRBV24-1 and TRBJ2-3, with 11 bases fitting TRBD1. The CDR3 is 16 residues long. The germline V gene encodes CDR1 KGHDR and CDR2 SFDVKD. V trimming: 5 bases; J trimming: 6 bases; junction bases outside the gene matches: 9.